Here is one T cell receptor beta chain with its context. Its antigen target is currently unknown. No base qualities exist here, and no much larger clone lies one base off it. The library was produced with the immunoSEQ multiplex PCR assay. TCRdb provides this immuneACCESS table in a form limited to in-frame rearrangements. Some clones are lacking; in checked studies, under half of them reflect an unresolved V gene, and why the rest are absent is not known. The sample table shows 73,000 or so clones, and about 90% are seen once. Jointly, the top ten make up around 0.86% of the sample. V sheds 7 bases and J sheds 10 bases, leaving 17 bases between their ends. The CDR1 and CDR2 encoded by the germline V gene are MNHEY and SVGAGI. The CDR3, cysteine through phenylalanine, is 14 amino acids long. This entry keeps only the CDR3 DNA: 42 bases, framed from base 1. The sample comes from a study of T cell changes during pregnancy in multiple sclerosis (dated by TCRdb to between 2018 and 2021). Concerning the study at large: Changes in the T cell repertoire over the course of pregnancy were examined in this study in women with multiple sclerosis.

The V gene is TRBV6-5 and the J gene is TRBJ1-6, with the identity of the D gene unclear. The material sequenced was peripheral blood, taken in the second trimester of pregnancy. This sequence originates from a female donor with multiple sclerosis, enrolled in a pregnancy study. The CDR3 loop reads CASKMGTRESPLHF. The sequenced DNA is TGTGCCAGCAAGATGGGAACGAGGGAGTCACCCCTCCACTTT.